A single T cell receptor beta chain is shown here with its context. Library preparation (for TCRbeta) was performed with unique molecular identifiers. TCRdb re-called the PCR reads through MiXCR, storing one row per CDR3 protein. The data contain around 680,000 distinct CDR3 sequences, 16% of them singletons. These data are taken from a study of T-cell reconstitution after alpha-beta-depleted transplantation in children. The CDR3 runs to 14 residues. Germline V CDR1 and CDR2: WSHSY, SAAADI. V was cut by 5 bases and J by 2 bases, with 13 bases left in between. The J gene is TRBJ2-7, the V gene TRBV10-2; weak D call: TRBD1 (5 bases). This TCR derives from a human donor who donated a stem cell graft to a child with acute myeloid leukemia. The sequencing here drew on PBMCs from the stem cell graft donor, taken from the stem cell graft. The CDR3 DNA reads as TGCGCCAGCAGTCGACCAGGGCTCCCCTACGAGCAGTACTTC. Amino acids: CASSRPGLPYEQYF.